This passage covers 22 T cell receptor beta chains from one sample sequenced in a study of blood T cell repertoires in COVID-19. Method: immunoSEQ multiplex PCR; TCRdb's copy keeps in-frame clones and lacks some. This sample has 20,000 or so clones, with nearly 90% found just once. The sample taken for sequencing was peripheral blood. Receptor source: a human donor with active COVID-19. The donor label of this sample is uncertain.

The chain recombines TRBV14 with TRBJ2-5; TRBD2 aligns across 8 bases. This CDR3 has 14 amino acids. Germline CDR1 SGHDN, CDR2 FVKESK. The ends lost 2 bases at V and 5 bases at J; junction bases unmatched: 4. CDR3 nucleotides: TGTGCCAGCAGCCAAAGTAGCGGGGCGGAGACCCAGTACTTC. Its protein is CASSQSSGAETQYF. The variable domain in full, completed from reference TRBV14 and TRBJ2-5, reads EAGVTQFPSHSVIEKGQTVTLRCDPISGHDNLYWYRRVMGKEIKFLLHFVKESKQDESGMPNNRFLAERTGGTYSTLKVQPAELEDSGVYFCASSQSSGAETQYFGPGTRLLVL.

The chain recombines TRBV6-1 with TRBJ1-5; D not certain. Trimming stripped 2 bases from V and 7 bases from J, with 3 bases between. Germline values: CDR1 MNHNS, CDR2 SASEGT. The CDR3 runs to 11 residues. The CDR3 spells CASSESQPQHF. As DNA, the CDR3 is TGTGCCAGCAGTGAATCACAGCCCCAGCATTTT.

This clone showed up just a few times. This chain connects TRBV11-3 to TRBJ2-3; D is ambiguous. Germline V CDR1 and CDR2: SGHNT, YENEEA. V gave up 5 bases and J gave up 5 bases, with 11 bases separating them. The length of the CDR3 is 13 residues. This CDR3 reads CASSPFPGDTQYF. CDR3 DNA: TGTGCCAGCAGCCCCTTTCCGGGAGATACGCAGTATTTT.

By sample share, this clone is large. V is TRBV28 and J is TRBJ1-5, with TRBD1 as a possible D gene (5 bases). The CDR3 has 14 residues. Trimming cost V 1 base and J 7 bases, with 11 bases left between them. The germline CDR1 and CDR2 sequences are MDHEN and SYDVKM. The CDR3 region is CASSLSGVEQPQHF. In nucleotides, the CDR3 is TGTGCCAGCAGTTTATCGGGGGTGGAACAGCCCCAGCATTTT.

The chain carries TRBV24-1 and TRBJ2-5; possible D gene TRBD2, 5 bases. The V end lost 9 bases, the J end lost 5 bases, and 15 bases lay between the germline ends. CDR1 KGHDR and CDR2 SFDVKD come from the germline V gene. The CDR3 totals 13 residues. Here the CDR3 DNA reads TGTGCCACCCAGAGGGTTGAGTGGGAGACCCAGTACTTC. Its protein product is CATQRVEWETQYF.

The chain employs TRBV30 and TRBJ1-6, with D tentatively TRBD1 (5 bases). CDR1 and CDR2 from the germline V gene are GTSNPN and SVGIG (reference sequence). V was cut by 2 bases and J by 7 bases, with 6 bases left in between. The CDR3 extends over 12 amino acids. CDR3 nucleotide sequence: TGTGCCTGGAGTCCAGGGAATTCACCCCTCCACTTT. Residues: CAWSPGNSPLHF.

The sample holds one count of this clone. V is TRBV29-1 and J is TRBJ1-1, with TRBD1 matching 8 bases. V shed 4 bases, J shed 4 bases, and the junction held 5 bases outside the gene matches. Germline V gene data show CDR1 as SQVTM and CDR2 as ANQGSEA. CDR3 length: 13 amino acids. Written as DNA, the CDR3 is TGCAGCGTTGCCGTAGGACAGGGCACTGAAGCTTTCTTT. Protein: CSVAVGQGTEAFF.

V gene TRBV7-8 combines with J gene TRBJ2-5, with 11 bases that match TRBD2. The CDR3 consists of 14 residues. Germline-derived CDR1 and CDR2 are SGHVS and FQNEAQ. With 4 bases clipped from V and 4 bases from J, the junction kept 2 bases outside the gene matches. As DNA, the CDR3 is TGTGCCAGCAGCTGGGGGACTAGCGGAGAGACCCAGTACTTC. It codes for CASSWGTSGETQYF.

This clone showed up just a few times. The chain links TRBV6-2 or TRBV6-3 to TRBJ2-7; D may be TRBD2 (5 bases). The CDR3 consists of 13 residues. V was trimmed by 6 bases and J by 3 bases, leaving 12 bases between them. Per germline, CDR1 MNHEY and CDR2 SVGEGT. CDR3 residues: CASSRSSIYEQYF. For the CDR3, the DNA is TGTGCCAGCAGCCGATCTAGCATCTACGAGCAGTACTTC.

There are a few counts of this clone. DNA of the CDR3: TGTGCCAGCAGCCAGAGGGGGCGGAAGAACACTGAAGCTTTCTTT. It is translated as CASSQRGRKNTEAFF. The chain is built from TRBV14 and TRBJ1-1, with 7 bases that match TRBD1. The CDR3 is 15 residues long. Germline CDR1 SGHDN, CDR2 FVKESK. Trimming cost V 3 bases and J 1 base; bases outside gene matches: 5.

Only one count was recorded for this clone. The chain has TRBV5-8 and TRBJ2-5, with D tentatively TRBD2 (5 bases). Germline CDR1 and CDR2: SGHTS and YDEGEE. This CDR3 comprises 15 residues. V lost 0 bases and J 3 bases, leaving 12 bases between the germline ends. CDR3 DNA sequence: TGTGCCAGCAGCTTGGAGGTTGGGCGGGAAGAGACCCAGTACTTC. Translating gives CASSLEVGREETQYF.

This clone was counted a single time. The chain recombines TRBV29-1 with TRBJ2-7; TRBD2 agrees at 9 bases. Germline CDR1 and CDR2: SQVTM and ANQGSEA. Trimming took 7 bases from V and 3 from J; bases not matched to a gene: 10. The CDR3 length is 14 residues. For the CDR3, the DNA is TGCAGCGCATTGGATGGCGGGAGGGGCTACGAGCAGTACTTC. Residues: CSALDGGRGYEQYF.

The chain combines TRBV3-1 (or the pseudogene TRBV3-2) with TRBJ1-1; D is perhaps TRBD1 (5 bases). Trimming took 0 bases from V and 0 from J, leaving 11 bases between them. The CDR3 runs 16 residues. The germline V gene has CDR1 LGHDT and CDR2 YNNKEL (reference sequence). In DNA form, the CDR3 reads TGTGCCAGCAGCCAAGATTTAGGGGCGATGAACACTGAAGCTTTCTTT. Translating it yields CASSQDLGAMNTEAFF.

For the CDR3, the DNA is TGTGCCATCGGAACGAGGGTCAATGAGCAGTTCTTC. Residues: CAIGTRVNEQFF. The J gene is TRBJ2-1, the V gene TRBV10-3, with D possibly TRBD2 on 5 matching bases. V was pared by 8 bases and J by 6 bases, with 11 bases between. In germline, CDR1 is ENHRY, CDR2 SYGVKD. The CDR3 extends over 12 amino acids.

The rearrangement links TRBV14 to TRBJ2-3, with D possibly matching TRBD1 (5 bases). The CDR3 sequence is 14 residues long. From germline, CDR1 is SGHDN and CDR2 FVKESK. The V gene lost 0 bases and the J gene lost 4 bases, with 8 bases spanning the gap. The CDR3 region is CASSQDLGADTQYF. The CDR3 DNA is TGTGCCAGCAGCCAAGATCTAGGGGCAGATACGCAGTATTTT.

The rearrangement uses TRBV5-1 and TRBJ1-6, with 9 bases aligning to TRBD1. The CDR3 sequence is 16 residues long. Germline CDR1 is SGHRS and CDR2 is YFSETQ. V was clipped by 4 bases and J by 7 bases; unmatched bases: 9. The CDR3 sequence is CASSPPTQGANSPLHF. As DNA, the CDR3 is TGCGCCAGCAGCCCCCCAACACAGGGGGCGAATTCACCCCTCCACTTT.

This chain links TRBV28 with TRBJ2-1; TRBD2 might be the D (5 bases). The CDR3 is 14 amino acids. CDR1 is MDHEN, CDR2 SYDVKM, per germline. Trimming took off 7 bases at V and 9 bases at J, with 19 bases between the two ends. CDR3 nucleotide sequence: TGTGCCAGCACATGGAGATCCGCTCGGGGTGAGCAGTTCTTC. As protein: CASTWRSARGEQFF.

The V and J genes are TRBV20-1 and TRBJ2-7, with 10 bases that match TRBD2. Germline CDR1 is DFQATT and CDR2 is SNEGSKA (reference sequence). This CDR3 contains 13 residues. With V trimmed by 3 bases and J by 5 bases, 4 bases remained unmatched. In nucleotides, the CDR3 is TGCAGTGCTAGTCCTCTAGCGGGAGACGAGCAGTACTTC. Translation: CSASPLAGDEQYF.

The rearrangement joins TRBV19 to TRBJ2-1, with 9 bases lining up with TRBD1. The CDR3 consists of 16 residues. Germline V gives CDR1 LNHDA, CDR2 SQIVND (reference sequence). V shed 8 bases and J 7 bases; nucleotides not matched to a gene: 15. The CDR3 region has the DNA TGTGCCAGTTCGAACACAGGGGGCATTTCAGGTAATGAGCAGTTCTTC. Translating gives CASSNTGGISGNEQFF.

This clone was counted between two and nine times. The CDR3 here is CASSKSWHGESSYNSPLHF. DNA of the CDR3: TGTGCCAGCAGCAAAAGTTGGCACGGGGAGAGCTCCTATAATTCACCCCTCCACTTT. V and J are TRBV21-1 and TRBJ1-6. TRBV21-1 is given as a pseudogene. CDR3 length: 19 residues.

The V and J genes are TRBV5-5 and TRBJ2-1, with 7 bases that match TRBD2. The trim removed 4 bases at V and 9 bases at J, leaving 10 bases unmatched. Per the germline V gene, CDR1 is SGHKS and CDR2 is YYEKEE (reference sequence). This CDR3 spans 14 amino acids. CDR3 bases: TGTGCCAGCAGCACCGCGGGAGCCGTTCGTGAGCAGTTCTTC. This translates into CASSTAGAVREQFF.

This rearrangement joins TRBV6-5 to TRBJ2-1; maybe TRBD2 (5 bases). In germline, CDR1 is MNHEY, CDR2 SVGAGI. This CDR3 is 13 amino acids long. Between the trimmed V and J ends, which lost 7 bases and 3 bases, there was a span of 10 bases. As DNA, the CDR3 is TGTGCCAGCAAGGTCGGGGTCTACAATGAGCAGTTCTTC. Its protein product is CASKVGVYNEQFF.